Listed here are 16 T cell receptor beta chains from one sample, sequenced in a study of T cell repertoires in cytomegalovirus infection. Their target antigens are unknown. MiXCR was run by TCRdb on the reads, yielding one entry per CDR3 protein. This table has fewer than 850,000 distinct CDR3 sequences, roughly 29% appearing once. Specimen: cultured CD8+ T cells from PBMCs, collected from culture after CMV antigen stimulation. Receptors were obtained from a human donor in good health (CMV status not recorded). Some clones in this sample may be carry-over from other donors' samples.

This clonotype was found a few times. The chain has TRBV27 and TRBJ2-7; 7 nucleotides match TRBD1. Germline CDR1 is MNHEY and CDR2 is SMNVEV (reference sequence). CDR3 length equals 15 residues. V shed 2 bases and J 2 bases; nucleotides not matched to a gene: 6. As DNA, the CDR3 is TGTGCCAGCAGTTTAAAGGGGGCGCGAGCCTACGAGCAGTACGTC. This translates into CASSLKGARAYEQYV.

There are a few counts of this clonotype. This rearrangement joins TRBV7-8 to TRBJ1-5, with 7 bases matching TRBD1. From germline, CDR1 is SGHVS and CDR2 FQNEAQ. V trimming: 5 bases; J trimming: 6 bases; junction bases outside the gene matches: 13. This CDR3 comprises 16 residues. The CDR3, as DNA: TGTGCCAGCAGCCACCGACAGGGCGGGGAAGGTCAGCCCCAGCATTTT. Translation gives CASSHRQGGEGQPQHF. The full variable domain, its missing parts supplied by reference TRBV7-8 and TRBJ1-5, is GAGVSQSPRYKVAKRGQDVALRCDPISGHVSLFWYQQALGQGPEFLTYFQNEAQLDKSGLPSDRFFAERPEGSVSTLKIQRTQQEDSAVYLCASSHRQGGEGQPQHFGDGTRLSIL.

The chain has TRBV7-8 and TRBJ2-5; D possibly matches TRBD1 or TRBD2 (5 bases each). The V end was cut by 3 bases, the J end by 0 bases, with 14 bases between. Per the germline V gene, CDR1 is SGHVS and CDR2 is FQNEAQ. The CDR3 has 16 amino acids. The CDR3 nucleotides are TGTGCCAGCAGCTTTCGGGACCCCGAATACCAAGAGACCCAGTACTTC. It translates to CASSFRDPEYQETQYF.

The chain links TRBV2 to TRBJ2-1; the D gene is possibly TRBD1 (5 bases). With 0 bases removed from V and 3 bases from J, the gap between germline ends came to 12 bases. This CDR3 has 16 amino acids. Germline loops: CDR1 SNHLY, CDR2 FYNNEI. In DNA, the CDR3 is TGTGCCAGCAGTGAAGCGTTGAACAGGTACTACAATGAGCAGTTCTTC. Translating it yields CASSEALNRYYNEQFF.

The chain links TRBV12-5 to TRBJ1-1; 7 bases align to TRBD1. This CDR3 has 18 amino acids. CDR1 is LGHNT, CDR2 FRNRAP, per germline. Trimming took 0 bases from V and 3 from J; bases not matched to a gene: 13. CDR3: CASGLVLGRGLKDTEAFF. DNA of the CDR3: TGTGCTAGTGGTTTGGTATTGGGCAGGGGGTTAAAGGACACTGAAGCTTTCTTT.

This clonotype was counted a few times. The rearrangement joins TRBV27 to TRBJ1-2, with 7 positions matching TRBD1. The V gene end was trimmed by 0 bases and the J gene end by 4 bases; junction bases not matched to a gene: 5. The length of the CDR3 is 15 residues. CDR1 MNHEY and CDR2 SMNVEV come from the germline V gene (reference sequence). In nucleotides, the CDR3 is TGTGCCAGCAGTTTATCGGGACAGAGCCTCTATGGCTACACCTTC. As protein: CASSLSGQSLYGYTF.

V usage is TRBV27 and J usage is TRBJ1-5; 10 positions agree with TRBD1. The V and J ends lost 4 bases and 3 bases, in that order; junction bases with no gene match: 15. Germline CDR1 reads MNHEY; CDR2 reads SMNVEV (reference sequence). This CDR3 spans 19 amino acids. CDR3 loop: CASSYFGTGARGINQPQHF. The CDR3 DNA reads TGTGCCAGCAGTTATTTTGGGACAGGGGCAAGAGGGATCAATCAGCCCCAGCATTTT.

The chain has TRBV4-1 and TRBJ1-5, with D possibly being TRBD1 (5 bases). V gave up 0 bases and J gave up 1 base, with 16 bases separating them. CDR1 MGHRA and CDR2 YSYEKL come from the germline V gene. The CDR3 is 18 amino acids. This CDR3 is CASSQEGMGGTSNQPQHF. The CDR3 coding sequence is TGCGCCAGCAGCCAAGAAGGAATGGGGGGTACGAGCAATCAGCCCCAGCATTTT.

The V call is TRBV4-1, the J call TRBJ2-7; no clear D gene. Germline CDR1 and CDR2: MGHRA and YSYEKL. The CDR3 extends over 15 amino acids. Trimming took 0 bases from V and 2 from J, leaving 11 bases between them. CDR3 bases: TGCGCCAGCAGCCAAGATCTTGTCAGAACCTACGAGCAGTACTTC. It translates to CASSQDLVRTYEQYF.

This clonotype showed up just a few times. The chain couples TRBV7-9 to TRBJ1-2; TRBD1 aligns across 9 bases. Germline V CDR1 and CDR2: SEHNR, FQNEAQ (reference sequence). J lost 0 bases, V lost 6 bases, and 8 bases had no gene match. The CDR3 is 16 residues long. CDR3 amino acids: CASSTARDRANYGYTF. As DNA, the CDR3 is TGTGCCAGCAGTACCGCCCGGGACAGGGCTAACTATGGCTACACCTTC.

This clonotype was counted between two and nine times. The CDR3 protein is CASSLETGADTEAFF. The CDR3 DNA reads as TGTGCCAGCAGCTTAGAAACAGGGGCGGACACTGAAGCTTTCTTT. The chain links TRBV7-9 to TRBJ1-1; 7 nucleotides align to TRBD1. The germline V gene has CDR1 SEHNR and CDR2 FQNEAQ (reference sequence). The CDR3 covers 15 residues. V shed 1 base and J 3 bases; nucleotides not matched to a gene: 5.

Only a few counts were recorded for this clonotype. The genes are TRBV6-6 and TRBJ2-7; 7 bases align to TRBD1. Per the germline V gene, CDR1 is MNHNY and CDR2 is SVGAGI (reference sequence). V dropped 9 bases and J dropped 2; count of bases not matched to a gene: 13. CDR3 length: 15 residues. The CDR3 coding sequence is TGTGCCAGTTTTGGCTCAGGGGGTAAGACCTACGAGCAGTACTTC. Its translation is CASFGSGGKTYEQYF.

This clonotype was counted a few times. V and J are TRBV4-1 and TRBJ1-5; D uncertain. The germline CDR1 and CDR2 sequences are MGHRA and YSYEKL. CDR3 length: 17 residues. V lost 4 bases to trimming and J lost 0 bases, with 16 bases between them. The CDR3 sequence is CASSPFDYRTSNQPQHF. The CDR3 DNA is TGCGCCAGCAGCCCCTTTGACTATCGAACTAGCAATCAGCCCCAGCATTTT.

The chain uses TRBV27 and TRBJ1-6; TRBD1 might be the D (6 bases). CDR1 and CDR2 from the germline V gene are MNHEY and SMNVEV (reference sequence). This CDR3 has 13 residues. The V gene lost 3 bases and the J gene lost 10 bases, with 10 bases spanning the gap. CDR3 bases: TGTGCCAGCAGTTTCGGGGGCAGATCACCCCTCCACTTT. It yields the protein CASSFGGRSPLHF.

This clonotype came up a few times. This chain links TRBV12-5 with TRBJ2-2; no reliable D call. The germline V and J ends were trimmed by 3 bases and 5 bases, with 1 base remaining between them. The germline V gene encodes CDR1 LGHNT and CDR2 FRNRAP. This CDR3 has 11 residues. The CDR3, as DNA: TGTGCTAGTGGTTTAACCGGGGAGCTGTTTTTT. As protein: CASGLTGELFF.

V is TRBV7-6 and J is TRBJ2-5, with 9 bases matching TRBD2. CDR1 is SGHVS, CDR2 FNYEAQ, per germline. This CDR3 comprises 14 residues. V shed 7 bases, J shed 4 bases, and the junction held 7 bases outside the gene matches. The CDR3 region has the DNA TGTGCCAGCATCGGCGGGGGGGCCCCAGAGACCCAGTACTTC. Translation: CASIGGGAPETQYF.